These T cell receptor beta chains were read from a single sample in a study of regulatory T cells in long-lasting Graves disease. TCRdb recomputed calls from the multiplex PCR reads with MiXCR, one row per CDR3 protein. The sample shows approximately 380,000 distinct CDR3 sequences, around 21% of them seen only once. The sequencing here drew on peripheral blood mononuclear cells (PBMCs), taken when the disease was refractory, from a patient treated with antithyroid drugs. Every receptor here comes from a female donor with Graves disease. CDR3s include the opening cysteine and the closing phenylalanine or tryptophan. A D gene is named only where the DNA matches it firmly. Rows may omit the clone size; those that give it use once, few, many or a size class.

J gene	clone size	D gene	V gene	CDR3 DNA	CDR3 protein
TRBJ1-5	many	.	TRBV27	TGTGCCAGCAGTTTGATGGGTGTCGACAATCAGCCCCAGCATTTT	CASSLMGVDNQPQHF
TRBJ1-1	.	TRBD1	TRBV19	TGTGCCAGTAGTACCGGACAGGGGCTCAACACTGAAGCTTTCTTT	CASSTGQGLNTEAFF
TRBJ1-5	.	TRBD1	TRBV7-2	TGTGCCAGCAGTCGAATACAGGGGAGCAATCAGCCCCAGCATTTT	CASSRIQGSNQPQHF
TRBJ2-4	few	.	TRBV11-2	TGTGCCAGCAGCTCCCCCGGGGGGCAGATTCTAGCCAAAAACATTCAGTACTTC	CASSSPGGQILAKNIQYF
TRBJ1-1	many	.	TRBV2	TGTGCCAGCAGTGAACAGGGCAACACTGAAGCTTTCTTT	CASSEQGNTEAFF
TRBJ2-1	.	TRBD2	TRBV6-5	TGTGCCAGCAGTTACTCGAAACTAGCGGGAGGTAGTGAGCAGTTCTTC	CASSYSKLAGGSEQFF
TRBJ2-4	.	TRBD2	TRBV4-2	TGTGCCAGCAGCCCTGGGACTAGGCAGGGGGCCAAAAACATTCAGTACTTC	CASSPGTRQGAKNIQYF
TRBJ1-5	many	.	TRBV7-8	TGTGCCAGCAGCTTAGGACCGAACAATCAGCCCCAGCATTTT	CASSLGPNNQPQHF
TRBJ1-1	few	.	TRBV6-5	TGTGCCAGCAGTTACTCGGTCTTGAACACTGAAGCTTTCTTT	CASSYSVLNTEAFF
TRBJ1-2	many	.	TRBV12-3/TRBV12-4	TGTGCCAGCAGTTCCCCCGGGCAGGACTATGGCTACACCTTC	CASSSPGQDYGYTF
TRBJ2-7	.	TRBD2	TRBV5-1	TGCGCCAGCAGCTTGGTGGCTCCGGGAGGCAGTGGCTCCTACGAGCAGTACTTC	CASSLVAPGGSGSYEQYF
TRBJ2-7	.	.	TRBV7-9	TGTGCCAGCAGCCCCAATGGCGACGAGCAGCACTTC	CASSPNGDEQHF
TRBJ2-5	.	.	TRBV27	TGTGCCAGCAGTTCCCCCGTCGGTGGGACAAACCCGTGGCAGACCCAGTACTTC	CASSSPVGGTNPWQTQYF
TRBJ2-7	many	.	TRBV3-1	TGTGCCAGCAGCCAAGTTTTACAGGCGTACGAGCAGTACTTC	CASSQVLQAYEQYF
TRBJ2-5	many	.	TRBV28	TGTGCCAGCATGAGTGGGCGGTGGGAGACCCAGTACTTC	CASMSGRWETQYF
TRBJ1-2	few	.	TRBV3-1	TGTGCCAGCAGCCAAGCATGGACAGATTATGGCTACACCTTC	CASSQAWTDYGYTF
TRBJ1-2	many	.	TRBV2	TGTGCCAGCAGTCCACTACCTAACTATGGCTACACCTTC	CASSPLPNYGYTF
TRBJ2-5	many	.	TRBV11-2	TGTGCCAGTCAGGGCTTAGGGGAGACCCAGTACTTC	CASQGLGETQYF
TRBJ2-5	many	.	TRBV7-2	TGTGCCAGCAGCCCCGTTTGGGGGAGGTTAGAGACCCAGTACTTC	CASSPVWGRLETQYF
TRBJ2-7	few	.	TRBV11-2	TGTGCCAGCAGCTTAGTTGTTCAGGGTACTTCTGGGCAGTACTTC	CASSLVVQGTSGQYF
TRBJ1-2	many	.	TRBV28	TGTGCCAGCAGTTTTAACAGAAACTATGGCTACACCTTC	CASSFNRNYGYTF
TRBJ2-3	.	.	TRBV13	TGTGCCAGCGCCTCGAAGGGCACAGATACGCAGTATTTT	CASASKGTDTQYF
TRBJ2-1	.	TRBD2	TRBV7-6	TGTGCCAGCAGCTTTTACGCCGGGACTAGCCGAAATGAGCAGTTCTTC	CASSFYAGTSRNEQFF
TRBJ2-7	many	TRBD2	TRBV30	TGTGCCTGGATGGGAGGGGTCCACGAGCAGTACTTC	CAWMGGVHEQYF
TRBJ1-5	.	.	TRBV18	TGTGCCAGCTCATCTTCACAGGGTTTCAATCAGCCCCAGCATTTT	CASSSSQGFNQPQHF
TRBJ2-5	many	.	TRBV6-1	TGTGCCAGCAAGGACAGAAAAGAGACCCAGTACTTC	CASKDRKETQYF
TRBJ1-5	many	.	TRBV28	TGTGCCAGCAGTCCAAATATTATGAGCAATCAGCCCCAGCATTTT	CASSPNIMSNQPQHF
TRBJ1-2	.	.	TRBV5-5	TGTGCCAGCAGCCTTGGGGCCCACGCTAACTATGGCTACACCTTC	CASSLGAHANYGYTF
TRBJ2-7	.	.	TRBV12-3/TRBV12-4	TGTGCCAGCAGGGGTTCCTACATGCAGTACTTC	CASRGSYMQYF
TRBJ1-1	few	.	TRBV7-2	TGTGCCAGCAGCTTAGTTTTTGGGAAAGGAATGAACACTGAAGCTTTCTTT	CASSLVFGKGMNTEAFF
TRBJ2-1	once	TRBD2	TRBV19	TGTGCCAGCCAAGAAAGCGGGGGGCTACCCTACAATGAGCAGTTCTTC	CASQESGGLPYNEQFF
TRBJ2-7	.	.	TRBV15	TGTGCCACCAGCAGAGATCATGGGACTCGGGGCGACGAGCAGTACTTC	CATSRDHGTRGDEQYF
TRBJ2-5	few	.	TRBV7-9	TGTGCCAGCAGCTTAGCCCTAGATCCAGAGACCCAGTACTTC	CASSLALDPETQYF
TRBJ1-1	.	.	TRBV18	TGTGCCAGCTCGCCCGGGAGGCAGGGCCTCGCTGAAGCTTCCTTT	CASSPGRQGLAEASF
TRBJ2-5	.	.	TRBV7-9	TGTGCCAGCAGCTCCAGTTCGGTTGAGACCCAGTACTTC	CASSSSSVETQYF
TRBJ2-2	.	.	TRBV3-1	TGTGCCAGCAGTCAAATAACCGGGGCCGCAGCGAACACCGGGGAGCTGTTTTTT	CASSQITGAAANTGELFF
TRBJ2-7	few	TRBD1	TRBV5-6	TGTGCCAGCAGCCCTTCGACAGGGAAGTCCTACGAGCAGTACTTC	CASSPSTGKSYEQYF
TRBJ2-3	.	.	TRBV20-1	TGCAGTGCCCAGTGGCGGGGAAGCACAGATACGCAGTATTTT	CSAQWRGSTDTQYF
TRBJ1-2	few	.	TRBV6-1	TGTGCCAGCAGTTCGGCAGGGCTTTCTACCTCGGCGGGCTACACCTTC	CASSSAGLSTSAGYTF
TRBJ2-7	.	TRBD1	TRBV28	TGTGCCAGCAGTTTTGGACAGGTCACCTACGAGCAGTACTTC	CASSFGQVTYEQYF
TRBJ2-3	once	.	TRBV5-5	TGTGCCAGCAGCTTAGTAAACTTTGCCACAGATACGCAGTATTTT	CASSLVNFATDTQYF
TRBJ2-7	.	.	TRBV27	TGTGCCAGCAGTCCCCTGTCGAGGGGATTCCCCTACGAGCAGTACTTC	CASSPLSRGFPYEQYF
TRBJ2-2	many	.	TRBV20-1	TGCAGTGCCGGAAGGACCGGGGAGCTGTTTTTT	CSAGRTGELFF
TRBJ1-1	.	TRBD1	TRBV10-3	TGTGCCATCAGTTTGGACAGGGTTATAGGTGAAGCTTTCTTT	CAISLDRVIGEAFF
TRBJ1-1	many	.	TRBV13	TGTGCCAGCAGCTTAGGTGGGCAGCTAAACACTGAAGCTTTCTTT	CASSLGGQLNTEAFF
TRBJ1-2	many	TRBD1	TRBV20-1	TGCAGTGCTAGAAATGAACAGGGGAGCTATGGCTACACCTTC	CSARNEQGSYGYTF